This record concerns one T cell receptor (beta chain) sequence. The sample is drawn from a study of blood T cell repertoires in COVID-19. On the study more broadly: Material from acute and convalescent COVID-19 was sourced from the United States, Italy and Spain. PBMCs, B-cell-depleted T cells, or T cells provided the cDNA or gDNA that made up the material.

V lost 0 bases, J lost 4 bases, and 19 bases lay in between. The germline gives CDR1 SGDLS, CDR2 YYNGEE. The CDR3 has 17 residues. Recruitment covered under 25 US areas and drew participants whose ages spanned roughly 18 to 89 years. Assay: immunoSEQ multiplex PCR; the TCRdb copy retains only in-frame clones and omits some. Here the sample spans approximately 140,000 clones, around 87% being singletons. The sample was PBMCs or T cells enriched from blood (not recorded which). The chain joins TRBV9 to TRBJ1-1, with D tentatively TRBD1 (5 bases). The TCR sequence derives from a woman in her thirties with acute COVID-19. The CDR3 loop is CASSVGTGEMYGTEAFF. The CDR3, as DNA: TGTGCCAGCAGCGTAGGAACAGGTGAAATGTACGGCACTGAAGCTTTCTTT. The full variable domain, in which reference TRBV9 and TRBJ1-1 provide the parts outside the CDR3, is DSGVTQTPKHLITATGQRVTLRCSPRSGDLSVYWYQQSLDQGLQFLIQYYNGEERAKGNILERFSAQQFPDLHSELNLSSLELGDSALYFCASSVGTGEMYGTEAFFGQGTRLTVV.